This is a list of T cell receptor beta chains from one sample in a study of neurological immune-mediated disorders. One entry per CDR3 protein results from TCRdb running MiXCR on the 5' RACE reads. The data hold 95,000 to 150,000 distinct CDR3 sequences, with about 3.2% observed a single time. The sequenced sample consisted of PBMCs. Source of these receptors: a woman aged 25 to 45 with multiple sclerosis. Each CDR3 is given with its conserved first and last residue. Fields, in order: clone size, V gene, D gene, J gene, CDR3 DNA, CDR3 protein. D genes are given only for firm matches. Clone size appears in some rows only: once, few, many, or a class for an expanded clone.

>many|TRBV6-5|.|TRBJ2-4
TGTGCCAGCAGTTACAGGGGACATTGGGACATTCAGTACTTC
CASSYRGHWDIQYF
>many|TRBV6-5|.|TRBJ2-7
TGTGCCAGCAGCCCCCGTGGGGGTTTGGGGTACGAGCAGTACTTC
CASSPRGGLGYEQYF
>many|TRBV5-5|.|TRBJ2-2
TGTGCCAGCAGACCAGTTTCAGGGGAGCTGTTTTTT
CASRPVSGELFF
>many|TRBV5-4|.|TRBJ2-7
TGTGCCAGCAGCCCACGTGCAGGCTCCTACGAGCAGTACTTC
CASSPRAGSYEQYF
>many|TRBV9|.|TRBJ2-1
TGTGCCAGCAGCGTAGAAAGGGGCAGCTCCTACAATGAGCAGTTCTTC
CASSVERGSSYNEQFF
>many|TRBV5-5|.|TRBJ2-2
TGTGCCAGCAGCCCCCGCCCCGGGGTCCTCACCGGGGAGCTGTTTTTT
CASSPRPGVLTGELFF
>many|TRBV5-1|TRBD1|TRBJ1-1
TGCGCCAGCAGCTTGGCAGGGGGCCACATGAACACTGAAGCTTTCTTT
CASSLAGGHMNTEAFF
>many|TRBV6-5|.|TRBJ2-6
TGTGCCAGCAGTTACACCGACGCGGGGGCCAACGTCCTGACTTTC
CASSYTDAGANVLTF
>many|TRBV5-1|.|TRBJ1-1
TGCGCCAGCAGCTCCGGCCGCGTAGGGTCCACTGAAGCTTTCTTT
CASSSGRVGSTEAFF
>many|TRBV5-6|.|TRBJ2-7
TGTGCCAGCAGCTTGATCAGGGCGGACGAGCAGTACTTC
CASSLIRADEQYF
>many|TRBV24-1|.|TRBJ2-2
TGTGCCACCAGAGGACTCACCGGGGAGCTGTTTTTT
CATRGLTGELFF
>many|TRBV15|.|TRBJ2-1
TGTGCCACCAGCAGAGAACCCTACAATGAGCAGTTCTTC
CATSREPYNEQFF
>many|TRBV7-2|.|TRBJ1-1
TGTGCCAGCAGCTTAGTAGCGGGAAACCCTGAAGCTTTCTTT
CASSLVAGNPEAFF
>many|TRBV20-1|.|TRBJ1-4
TGCAGTGCTAGAGTTTTCACAGGGTATGAAAAACTGTTTTTT
CSARVFTGYEKLFF
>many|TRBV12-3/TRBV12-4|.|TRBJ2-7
TGTGCCAGCAGTTTAGGACGTACCTACGAGCAGTACTTC
CASSLGRTYEQYF
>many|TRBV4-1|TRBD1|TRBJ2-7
TGCGCCAGCAGCCAAGGGACAGGTAACTACGAGCAGTACTTC
CASSQGTGNYEQYF
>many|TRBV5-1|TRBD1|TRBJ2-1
TGCGCCAGCAGCTATAATAACAGGGGCCGTAGCAGTGAGCAGTTCTTC
CASSYNNRGRSSEQFF
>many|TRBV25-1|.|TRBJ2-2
TGTGCCAGCGAGAGCGCAGGGGGGCCCGGGGAGCTGTTTTTT
CASESAGGPGELFF
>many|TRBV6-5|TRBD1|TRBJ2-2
TGTGCCAGCAGTACGGACAGGCGTGGGGAGCTGTTTTTT
CASSTDRRGELFF
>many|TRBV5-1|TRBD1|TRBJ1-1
TGCGCCAGCAGTTGGGGACAGGGGCGAGCTTTCTTT
CASSWGQGRAFF
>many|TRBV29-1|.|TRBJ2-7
TGCAGCGTTGATACCGGGCCCCCACACGAGCAGTACTTC
CSVDTGPPHEQYF
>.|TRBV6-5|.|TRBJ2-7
TGTGCCAGCAGTTACTCAGGGGACGAGCAGTACTTC
CASSYSGDEQYF
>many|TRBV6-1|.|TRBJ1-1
TGTGCCAGCAGTTTCAGTCTCATGAACACTGAAGCTTTCTTT
CASSFSLMNTEAFF